This T cell receptor (beta chain) emerged from a study of blood T cells in healthy people across ages. Primed by a sample-barcoded 5' primer and a J-beta primer mix, a second PCR proceeded for roughly 6 to 12 cycles. Each CDR3 protein is one row after TCRdb ran MiXCR on the 5' RACE reads. The table has about 970,000 distinct CDR3 sequences, about 51% seen once. Germline assignment: CDR1 MNHNY and CDR2 SVGAGI (reference sequence). V was shortened by 4 bases and J by 0 bases, with 6 bases between the two germline ends. The CDR3 has 13 residues. The extraction recovered at least 6 micrograms of total RNA per sample.

Sequencing was carried out using blood. The clonotype was recovered from a woman aged 60-70 years in good health. The rearrangement uses TRBV6-6 and TRBJ2-5; D remains unclear. CDR3 in amino acids: CASSSIYQETQYF. DNA of the CDR3: TGTGCCAGCAGTTCAATTTACCAAGAGACCCAGTACTTC.